This TCR beta chain came from a study of identical twins. Overall study results and limits: Cord blood beta clonotypes present at high abundance carried fewer insertions; no such pattern appeared in memory repertoires.

Each CDR3 protein gets one entry after TCRdb re-called the 5' RACE reads with MiXCR. The sample holds about 200,000 distinct CDR3 sequences, about 10% seen once. A word on this clonotype: Its antigen is unknown.

V was pared by 1 base and J by 0 bases, with 7 bases between. The CDR3 extends over 15 amino acids. The rearrangement links TRBV12-3 or TRBV12-4 to TRBJ1-3; D is unclear. The sample consisted of memory T cells sorted from blood. The origin of this receptor is a man aged 50 to 59 in good health. In DNA form, the CDR3 reads TGTGCCAGCAGTTTAGGAACCAACTCTGGAAACACCATATATTTT. It codes for CASSLGTNSGNTIYF.